The 2 T cell receptor beta chains below all came from one sample that was sequenced in a study of shared clonotypes between healthy human individuals. Sequencing was performed with immunoSEQ multiplex PCR; in TCRdb, only in-frame clones are kept and a portion is missing. The sample consists of under 600,000 clones, approximately 97% of them appearing once. What was sequenced was naive CD4+ T cells sorted from blood. Subset in this sample: CD45RA+ positively selected. The source is a woman aged 25 to 45 in good health.

The rearrangement uses TRBV7-9 and TRBJ1-1; no definite D call. The germline V gene encodes CDR1 SEHNR and CDR2 FQNEAQ (reference sequence). The CDR3 has 16 residues. The V and J ends lost 5 bases and 1 base respectively, with 17 bases between them. CDR3 nucleotide sequence: TGTGCCAGCAGCCCTAGAGGAATGGATTCGAACACTGAAGCTTTCTTT. It is translated as CASSPRGMDSNTEAFF.

The genes are TRBV11-2 and TRBJ2-3, with D unclear. CDR1 and CDR2 (germline): SGHAT, FQNNGV. Trimming cost V 3 bases and J 4 bases, with 8 bases left between them. The CDR3 consists of 13 residues. DNA for the CDR3: TGTGCCAGCAGCTTTAATCCCGCAGATACGCAGTATTTT. Residues: CASSFNPADTQYF.